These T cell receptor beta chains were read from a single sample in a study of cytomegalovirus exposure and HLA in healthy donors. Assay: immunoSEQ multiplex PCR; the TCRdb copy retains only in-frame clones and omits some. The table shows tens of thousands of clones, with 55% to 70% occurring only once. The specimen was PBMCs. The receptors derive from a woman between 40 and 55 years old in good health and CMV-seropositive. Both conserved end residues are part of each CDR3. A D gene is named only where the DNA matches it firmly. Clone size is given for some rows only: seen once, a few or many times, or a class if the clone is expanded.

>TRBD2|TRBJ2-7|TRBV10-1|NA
CASRNNIPTSGMGYEQYF
TGCGCCAGCAGGAACAACATCCCGACTAGCGGGATGGGCTACGAGCAGTACTTC
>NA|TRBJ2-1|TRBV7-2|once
CASSSLSGYNEQFF
TGTGCCAGCAGCTCCTTGTCGGGGTACAATGAGCAGTTCTTC
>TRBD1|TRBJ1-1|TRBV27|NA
CASSSRGQGAMNTEAFF
TGTGCCAGCAGTTCCAGGGGACAGGGGGCTATGAACACTGAAGCTTTCTTT
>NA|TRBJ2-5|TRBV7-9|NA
CASSPGDLLTGIKETQYF
TGTGCCAGCAGCCCCGGGGATCTTCTTACGGGTATAAAAGAGACCCAGTACTTC
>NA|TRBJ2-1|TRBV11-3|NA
CASSFTGQFNEQFF
TGTGCCAGCAGCTTTACTGGACAGTTCAATGAGCAGTTCTTC
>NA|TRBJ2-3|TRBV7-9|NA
CASSRTGGAPIDTQYF
TGTGCCAGCAGCCGGACTGGGGGCGCCCCAATAGATACGCAGTATTTT
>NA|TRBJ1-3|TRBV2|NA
CASTPGWTFGNTIYF
TGTGCCAGCACCCCAGGATGGACTTTTGGAAACACCATATATTTT
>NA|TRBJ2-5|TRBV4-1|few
CASSQDPGQETQYF
TGCGCCAGCAGCCAAGATCCGGGCCAAGAGACCCAGTACTTC
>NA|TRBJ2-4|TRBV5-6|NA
CASSSYRRTDKNIQYF
TGTGCCAGCAGCTCCTATCGGAGGACAGATAAAAACATTCAGTACTTC
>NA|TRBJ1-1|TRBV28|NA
CASRPTGTEAFF
TGTGCCAGCAGACCCACCGGGACTGAAGCTTTCTTT
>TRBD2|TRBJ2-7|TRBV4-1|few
CASSQDASGRIYEQYF
TGCGCCAGCAGCCAAGATGCTAGCGGGAGAATCTACGAGCAGTACTTC
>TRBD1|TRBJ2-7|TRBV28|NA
CASRPGGTGYHEQYF
TGTGCCAGCAGGCCCGGCGGGACAGGGTACCACGAGCAGTACTTC
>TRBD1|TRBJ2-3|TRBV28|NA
CASSLLPGQGTDTQYF
TGTGCCAGCAGTTTACTTCCGGGACAGGGCACAGATACGCAGTATTTT
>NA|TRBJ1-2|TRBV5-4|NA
CASSLDVAYTNYGYTF
TGTGCCAGCAGCTTGGACGTAGCCTATACTAACTATGGCTACACCTTC
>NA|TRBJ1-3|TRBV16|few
CASSQYGRSSGNTIYF
TGTGCCAGCAGCCAATATGGCCGATCCTCTGGAAACACCATATATTTT
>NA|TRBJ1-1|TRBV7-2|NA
CASSPGRGTEAFF
TGTGCCAGCAGCCCCGGACGGGGCACTGAAGCTTTCTTT
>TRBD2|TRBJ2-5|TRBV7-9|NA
CASSRGLAGAETQYF
TGTGCCAGCAGCCGCGGCCTAGCGGGAGCGGAGACCCAGTACTTC
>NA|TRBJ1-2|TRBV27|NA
CASSLSQNYGYTF
TGTGCCAGCAGTTTATCCCAGAACTATGGCTACACCTTC
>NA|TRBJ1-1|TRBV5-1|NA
CASSLGSGGGLRLAFF
TGCGCCAGCAGTCTGGGGTCGGGAGGAGGCCTCCGTTTGGCTTTCTTT
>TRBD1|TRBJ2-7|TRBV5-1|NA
CASSLEGQSTYEQYF
TGCGCCAGCAGCTTGGAGGGACAGAGCACATACGAGCAGTACTTC
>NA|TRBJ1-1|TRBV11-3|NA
CASSFCRSGTEAFF
TGTGCCAGCAGCTTCTGTAGGTCCGGGACTGAAGCTTTCTTT
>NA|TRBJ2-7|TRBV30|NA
CAWTRGRTYEQYF
TGTGCCTGGACCAGAGGGAGAACCTACGAGCAGTACTTC
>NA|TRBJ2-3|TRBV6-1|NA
CASSEVKDQDTDTQYF
TGTGCCAGCAGTGAAGTCAAGGATCAGGACACAGATACGCAGTATTTT
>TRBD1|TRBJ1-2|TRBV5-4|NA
CASSLIVQGQGNGYTF
TGTGCCAGCAGCTTGATTGTTCAGGGACAGGGTAATGGCTACACCTTC
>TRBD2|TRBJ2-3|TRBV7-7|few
CASSLTAAGEGDTQYF
TGTGCCAGCAGCTTAACGGCGGCGGGAGAAGGTGATACGCAGTATTTT
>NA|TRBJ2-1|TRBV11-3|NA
CASSLASVNSYNEQFF
TGTGCCAGCAGTTTGGCTAGCGTGAACTCCTACAATGAGCAGTTCTTC
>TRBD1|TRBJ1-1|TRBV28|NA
CASSTTGAGTEAFF
TGTGCCAGCAGTACCACAGGGGCGGGTACTGAAGCTTTCTTT
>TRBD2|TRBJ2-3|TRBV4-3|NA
CASSQEKVGGRGTQYF
TGCGCCAGCAGCCAAGAGAAGGTCGGCGGGAGAGGCACGCAGTATTTT
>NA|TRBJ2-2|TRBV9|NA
CASSVVPSPSTGELFF
TGTGCCAGCAGCGTAGTTCCTAGCCCCAGCACCGGGGAGCTGTTTTTT
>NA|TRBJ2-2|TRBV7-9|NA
CASIGGGFIGELFF
TGTGCCAGCATAGGAGGGGGCTTCATCGGGGAGCTGTTTTTT
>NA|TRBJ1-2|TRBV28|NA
CASSPGGGANYGYTF
TGTGCCAGCAGCCCCGGGGGTGGGGCGAACTATGGCTACACCTTC
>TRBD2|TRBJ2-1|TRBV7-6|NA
CASSLGLAGESYNEQFF
TGTGCCAGCAGCCTTGGACTAGCGGGAGAATCCTACAATGAGCAGTTCTTC
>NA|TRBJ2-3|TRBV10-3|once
CAISSPADTQYF
TGTGCCATCAGCTCGCCGGCAGATACGCAGTATTTT
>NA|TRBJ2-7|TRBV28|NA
CASSFLLSAYEQYF
TGTGCCAGCAGTTTCCTGCTGTCAGCCTACGAGCAGTACTTC
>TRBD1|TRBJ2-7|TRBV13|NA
CASSTTGVGLYEQYF
TGTGCCAGCAGCACCACAGGGGTTGGTCTCTACGAGCAGTACTTC
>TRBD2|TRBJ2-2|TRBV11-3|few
CASSLPGLSGAGELFF
TGTGCCAGCAGCTTACCGGGACTAAGCGGGGCCGGGGAGCTGTTTTTT
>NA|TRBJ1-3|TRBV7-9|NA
CASRGVTGNTIYF
TGTGCCAGCAGGGGAGTAACTGGAAACACCATATATTTT
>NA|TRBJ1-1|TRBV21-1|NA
CASSKTPGAFF
TGTGCCAGCAGCAAAACGCCAGGCGCTTTCTTT
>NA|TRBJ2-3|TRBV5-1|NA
CASSSASRTSTDTQYF
TGCGCCAGCAGTTCGGCTAGCCGTACTAGCACAGATACGCAGTATTTT
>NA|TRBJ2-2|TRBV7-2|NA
CASTPRNTGELFF
TGTGCCAGCACCCCCCGTAACACCGGGGAGCTGTTTTTT
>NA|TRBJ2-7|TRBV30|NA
CAWSVLEPGEQYF
TGTGCCTGGAGTGTACTGGAGCCCGGCGAGCAGTACTTC
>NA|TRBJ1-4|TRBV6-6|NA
CASTIATNEKLFF
TGTGCCAGCACCATTGCAACTAATGAAAAACTGTTTTTT
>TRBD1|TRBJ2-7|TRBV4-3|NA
CASSQRSGGSYEQYF
TGCGCCAGCAGCCAAAGGTCAGGGGGTTCCTACGAGCAGTACTTC
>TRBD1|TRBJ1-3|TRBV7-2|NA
CASSPDRVGGNTIYF
TGTGCCAGCAGCCCCGACAGGGTTGGTGGAAACACCATATATTTT
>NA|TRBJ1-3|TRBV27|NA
CASSLSGAGNTIYF
TGTGCCAGCAGTTTATCAGGGGCTGGAAACACCATATATTTT
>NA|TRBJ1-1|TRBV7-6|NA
CASSLVRGGLLNTEAFF
TGTGCCAGCAGCTTAGTCCGCGGGGGCTTATTGAACACTGAAGCTTTCTTT
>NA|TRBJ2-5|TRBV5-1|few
CASSLSQETQYF
TGCGCCAGCAGCCTGAGCCAAGAGACCCAGTACTTC
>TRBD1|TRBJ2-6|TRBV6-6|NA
CASATTGLSGANVLTF
TGTGCCAGCGCTACGACAGGGCTCTCTGGGGCCAACGTCCTGACTTTC
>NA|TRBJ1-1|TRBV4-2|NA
CASSQTAGEVNTEAFF
TGTGCCAGCAGCCAAACTGCCGGAGAGGTTAACACTGAAGCTTTCTTT
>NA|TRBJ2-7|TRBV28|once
CASSSLDRIIYEQYF
TGTGCCAGCAGTTCCCTTGACAGGATAATATACGAGCAGTACTTC
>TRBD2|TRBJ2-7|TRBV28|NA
CASSRELAGASYEQYF
TGTGCCAGCAGTCGCGAACTAGCGGGAGCCTCCTACGAGCAGTACTTC